Following are 20 T cell receptor beta chains from one sample sequenced in a study of T cell responses to AZD1222 COVID-19 vaccine. Libraries were prepared by immunoSEQ multiplex PCR; TCRdb keeps only in-frame clonotypes and omits some of them. The sample gives about 150,000 clones, around 90% of which show up once; just under 2% is in the top ten. The sequencing used peripheral blood, collected 28 days after the second AZD1222 dose. The receptors stem from an adult who received the AZD1222 COVID-19 vaccine.

The V and J genes are TRBV18 and TRBJ1-4; D is ambiguous. V was shortened by 2 bases and J by 7 bases, with 8 bases between the two germline ends. The CDR3 has 13 amino acids. CDR1 is KGHSH, CDR2 LQKENI, per germline. CDR3 in DNA: TGTGCCAGCTCACCAGGACTACTTGAAAAACTGTTTTTT. Translating it yields CASSPGLLEKLFF.

The chain uses TRBV5-1 and TRBJ1-4; TRBD1 is a possible D gene (6 bases). Looked up from germline, CDR1 is SGHRS and CDR2 is YFSETQ. The CDR3 runs to 15 residues. Between the trimmed V and J ends, which lost 4 bases and 0 bases, there was a span of 10 bases. The CDR3: CASSLGTTTNEKLFF. CDR3 in DNA: TGCGCCAGCAGCCTGGGGACAACAACTAATGAAAAACTGTTTTTT.

This clone has a single count. The chain recombines TRBV12-3 or TRBV12-4 with TRBJ1-2; no clear D gene. CDR3 length: 13 residues. V lost 6 bases and J 8 bases, leaving 16 bases between the germline ends. This CDR3 reads CASSPPTQEGYTF. The CDR3 region has the DNA TGTGCCAGCAGCCCCCCGACCCAAGAGGGCTACACCTTC.

This chain uses TRBV27 with TRBJ1-5; D is ambiguous. V shed 6 bases and J shed 0 bases, with 12 bases lying between them. The CDR3 has 15 residues. Germline values: CDR1 MNHEY, CDR2 SMNVEV (reference sequence). The CDR3: CASSPRMDSNQPQHF. The CDR3 nucleotides are TGTGCCAGCAGCCCTAGGATGGATAGCAATCAGCCCCAGCATTTT.

The chain employs TRBV6-6 and TRBJ1-5; TRBD1 matches 10 bases. Trimming took 5 bases from V and 2 from J; bases not matched to a gene: 3. The V gene's germline CDR1 is MNHNY and CDR2 SVGAGI (reference sequence). The CDR3 is made up of 15 amino acids. The CDR3 is CASSRQGAGNQPQHF. The CDR3 DNA reads TGTGCCAGCAGTAGACAGGGGGCGGGCAATCAGCCCCAGCATTTT.

The genes are TRBV7-9 and TRBJ2-6, with 8 bases identical to TRBD1. The germline V gene has CDR1 SEHNR and CDR2 FQNEAQ (reference sequence). V trimming: 0 bases; J trimming: 3 bases; junction bases outside the gene matches: 1. The CDR3 runs 16 residues. DNA of the CDR3: TGTGCCAGCAGCTTAGCGGACAGGGATGGGGCCAACGTCCTGACTTTC. This sequence encodes CASSLADRDGANVLTF.

The table lists this clone with a count of one. Other DNA sequences from this sample encode an identical CDR3 as well. The chain is built from TRBV7-2 and TRBJ2-1; 11 nucleotides line up with TRBD2. Germline-derived CDR1 and CDR2 are SGHTA and FQGNSA. The CDR3 covers 16 residues. The trim removed 5 bases at V and 0 bases at J, leaving 3 bases unmatched. CDR3 residues: CASSPGLAVSYNEQFF. The CDR3 region has the DNA TGTGCCAGCAGCCCGGGACTAGCGGTCTCCTACAATGAGCAGTTCTTC.

V and J are TRBV12-5 and TRBJ2-4; the match to TRBD2 covers 12 bases. CDR3 length equals 16 residues. From germline, CDR1 is LGHNT and CDR2 FRNRAP. The trim removed 2 bases at V and 4 bases at J, leaving 3 bases unmatched. As DNA, the CDR3 is TGTGCTAGTGGTTTGCTGCTAGCGGGAGGGAAAAACATTCAGTACTTC. This translates into CASGLLLAGGKNIQYF.

The chain recombines TRBV11-2 with TRBJ1-4; no clear D. The ends were cut back, 4 bases at V and 1 base at J, with 19 bases in the middle. This CDR3 region has 18 residues. The germline V gene has CDR1 SGHAT and CDR2 FQNNGV. DNA of the CDR3: TGTGCCAGCAGCTCGGACGCGGAATTTATCAGAACTAATGAAAAACTGTTTTTT. It encodes CASSSDAEFIRTNEKLFF.

The rearrangement joins TRBV18 to TRBJ2-1; TRBD2 matches at 10 bases. In germline, CDR1 is KGHSH, CDR2 LQKENI. The CDR3 totals 15 residues. V was pared by 3 bases and J by 5 bases, with 4 bases of the junction left unmatched. The CDR3 region is CASSPLSGGNNEQFF. DNA of the CDR3: TGTGCCAGCTCACCCCTTAGCGGGGGGAACAATGAGCAGTTCTTC.

The CDR3 nucleotides are TGTGCCAGCAGCTTAGCAGACTTTGGTGGCTACACCTTC. Residues: CASSLADFGGYTF. The rearrangement links TRBV7-9 to TRBJ1-2; D is ambiguous. The germline V and J ends were trimmed by 0 bases and 7 bases, with 9 bases remaining between them. The length of the CDR3 is 13 residues. CDR1 is SEHNR, CDR2 FQNEAQ, per germline (reference sequence).

CDR3 sequence (DNA): TGTGCCAGCAGCCCACAAATCGCCATTAATAGCAATCAGCCCCAGCATTTT. This gives the protein CASSPQIAINSNQPQHF. The chain recombines TRBV5-6 with TRBJ1-5; no definite D call. Germline CDR1 and CDR2: SGHDT and YYEEEE. Between the trimmed V and J ends, which lost 4 bases and 0 bases, there was a span of 17 bases. The CDR3 has 17 residues. The full variable domain, its missing parts supplied by reference TRBV5-6 and TRBJ1-5, is DAGVTQSPTHLIKTRGQQVTLRCSPKSGHDTVSWYQQALGQGPQFIFQYYEEEERQRGNFPDRFSGHQFPNYSSELNVNALLLGDSALYLCASSPQIAINSNQPQHFGDGTRLSIL.

The chain couples TRBV19 to TRBJ2-7, with 11 positions matching TRBD1. J lost 3 bases, V lost 5 bases, and 3 bases had no gene match. CDR3 length: 14 amino acids. Germline V gives CDR1 LNHDA, CDR2 SQIVND (reference sequence). In DNA, the CDR3 is TGTGCCAGTAGTCCCGGGACAGGGGGCTACGAGCAGTACTTC. It encodes CASSPGTGGYEQYF.

The chain combines TRBV9 with TRBJ1-1; perhaps TRBD1 as D (5 bases). The CDR3 runs to 16 residues. The V end was cut by 0 bases, the J end by 4 bases, with 16 bases between. The germline gives CDR1 SGDLS, CDR2 YYNGEE. CDR3 amino acids: CASSVESRAGLTEAFF. CDR3 DNA: TGTGCCAGCAGCGTAGAGTCTAGGGCAGGGCTCACTGAAGCTTTCTTT. Using reference TRBV9 and TRBJ1-1 for the parts outside the CDR3, the full variable domain is DSGVTQTPKHLITATGQRVTLRCSPRSGDLSVYWYQQSLDQGLQFLIQYYNGEERAKGNILERFSAQQFPDLHSELNLSSLELGDSALYFCASSVESRAGLTEAFFGQGTRLTVV.

This rearrangement joins TRBV27 to TRBJ2-2; TRBD2 aligns across 8 bases. V lost 6 bases and J lost 3; bases outside the gene matches: 6. The germline V gene encodes CDR1 MNHEY and CDR2 SMNVEV (reference sequence). This CDR3 is 15 amino acids long. CDR3 coding DNA: TGTGCCAGCAGCCGTACTAGCGGTCACACCGGGGAGCTGTTTTTT. Its protein is CASSRTSGHTGELFF.

The CDR3 nucleotides read TGTGCCAGCAGCGTAGGGCTAGCGGGGATTAACACCGGGGAGCTGTTTTTT. Protein: CASSVGLAGINTGELFF. V is TRBV9 and J is TRBJ2-2, with 9 positions matching TRBD2. Trimming took 0 bases from V and 2 from J; bases not matched to a gene: 5. CDR3 length equals 17 residues. The germline V gene encodes CDR1 SGDLS and CDR2 YYNGEE.

This clone was seen once. The V and J genes are TRBV5-1 and TRBJ1-2; 7 bases agree with TRBD1. Per the germline V gene, CDR1 is SGHRS and CDR2 is YFSETQ. J gave up 0 bases and V 0 bases, and 8 bases lay outside the gene matches. CDR3 length: 17 residues. The CDR3: CASSLGVTGRSNYGYTF. In nucleotides, the CDR3 is TGCGCCAGCAGCTTGGGTGTGACAGGGAGGTCTAACTATGGCTACACCTTC.

V is TRBV9 and J is TRBJ2-1; perhaps TRBD2 as D (6 bases). Germline-derived CDR1 and CDR2 are SGDLS and YYNGEE. This CDR3 spans 15 amino acids. Trimming left V 0 bases short and J 4 bases short, with 11 bases between. CDR3 in amino acids: CASSVDPGTYNEQFF. CDR3 DNA sequence: TGTGCCAGCAGCGTAGATCCCGGGACTTACAATGAGCAGTTCTTC. The full variable domain, completed using reference TRBV9 and TRBJ2-1, is DSGVTQTPKHLITATGQRVTLRCSPRSGDLSVYWYQQSLDQGLQFLIQYYNGEERAKGNILERFSAQQFPDLHSELNLSSLELGDSALYFCASSVDPGTYNEQFFGPGTRLTVL.

This chain connects TRBV5-1 to TRBJ1-2; no firm D call. The germline V gene encodes CDR1 SGHRS and CDR2 YFSETQ. The CDR3 extends over 14 amino acids. V lost 4 bases to trimming and J lost 5 bases, with 15 bases between them. This chain's CDR3 is CASSPEVNSYGYTF. The CDR3 coding sequence is TGCGCCAGCAGCCCGGAGGTAAACTCTTATGGCTACACCTTC.

The chain links TRBV10-2 to TRBJ1-5, with D perhaps matching TRBD1 (5 bases). Deletions cut 6 bases from V and 5 bases from J, with 14 bases between. From germline, CDR1 is WSHSY and CDR2 SAAADI. This CDR3 contains 14 residues. CDR3 protein: CASRQVAGDQPQHF. The DNA of the CDR3 is TGCGCCAGCAGACAGGTCGCGGGGGATCAGCCCCAGCATTTT.